The 16 T cell receptor beta chains given below trace back to one sample, sequenced in a study of memory CD4+ T cells and cytomegalovirus serostatus. Assay: immunoSEQ multiplex PCR; the TCRdb copy retains only in-frame clones and omits some. The repertoire has under 50,000 clones, under 80% of them found once; the top ten carry approximately 0.96%. The sort gate was single viable CD3+CD4+CD8-CD45RO+ cells for memory CD4+ T cells. Sequenced sample: memory CD4+ T cells from blood. The source of these receptors is an adult in good health and CMV-seronegative.

CDR3: CASSAWDFLSSYNSPLHF. Here the CDR3 DNA reads TGTGCCAGCAGTGCATGGGACTTCCTGAGCTCCTATAATTCACCCCTCCACTTT. The chain joins TRBV6-1 to TRBJ1-6; D is possibly TRBD1 (5 bases). The germline V gene has CDR1 MNHNS and CDR2 SASEGT. The CDR3 runs 18 residues. The V and J ends lost 4 bases and 0 bases respectively, with 16 bases between them.

J is TRBJ1-2 and V is TRBV5-1, with D maybe TRBD1 (6 bases). V was cut by 3 bases and J by 2 bases, with 8 bases left in between. The CDR3 consists of 13 residues. Germline V gene lookup returns CDR1 SGHRS and CDR2 YFSETQ. The CDR3 reads CASSWGRNYGYTF. The CDR3 region has the DNA TGCGCCAGCAGCTGGGGGCGGAACTATGGCTACACCTTC. The entire variable domain, with the rest obtained from reference TRBV5-1 and TRBJ1-2, is as follows: KAGVTQTPRYLIKTRGQQVTLSCSPISGHRSVSWYQQTPGQGLQFLFEYFSETQRNKGNFPGRFSGRQFSNSRSEMNVSTLELGDSALYLCASSWGRNYGYTFGSGTRLTVV.

This clone was seen only once. The V and J genes are TRBV7-3 and TRBJ2-1; 9 bases align to TRBD1. CDR3 length equals 14 residues. Germline V gene lookup returns CDR1 SGHTA and CDR2 FQGTGA. V was clipped by 2 bases and J by 6 bases; unmatched bases: 2. The CDR3 here is CASSLGQGTNEQFF. The DNA for the CDR3 is TGTGCCAGCAGCTTAGGACAGGGGACCAATGAGCAGTTCTTC.

The genes are TRBV19 and TRBJ2-2; TRBD1 matches 11 bases. The CDR3 covers 16 residues. Germline V lookup: CDR1 LNHDA, CDR2 SQIVND (reference sequence). Losses at the gene ends were 7 bases for V and 7 bases for J; bases not matched to a gene: 11. The CDR3 protein is CASTPAGTGGVGELFF. In DNA, the CDR3 is TGTGCCAGTACCCCGGCGGGGACAGGGGGTGTCGGGGAGCTGTTTTTT.

V gene TRBV5-4 combines with J gene TRBJ2-5; 11 nucleotides align to TRBD2. Germline V gives CDR1 SGHNT, CDR2 YYREEE (reference sequence). The trim removed 3 bases at V and 5 bases at J, leaving 9 bases unmatched. This CDR3 has 16 residues. The CDR3 sequence is CASSSATSGVLETQYF. The CDR3 nucleotides are TGTGCCAGCAGCTCGGCGACTAGCGGGGTACTCGAGACCCAGTACTTC.

The chain combines TRBV7-2 with TRBJ2-3; the match to TRBD2 covers 15 bases. Germline CDR1 is SGHTA and CDR2 is FQGNSA. Trimming cost V 0 bases and J 4 bases; bases outside gene matches: 8. The CDR3 spans 19 residues. DNA of the CDR3: TGTGCCAGCAGCTTAGCGCAGCGGACTAGCGGGGGGGTGGCAGATACGCAGTATTTT. This codes for CASSLAQRTSGGVADTQYF.

The chain couples TRBV2 to TRBJ1-2, with 7 bases aligning to TRBD1. Unmatched junction bases numbered 12, after V lost 4 bases and J lost 4 bases. The CDR3 extends over 16 amino acids. Germline V CDR1 and CDR2: SNHLY, FYNNEI. In nucleotides, the CDR3 is TGTGCCAGCAGTGGCGGGACAGTCCGTTGGGGCTATGGCTACACCTTC. Protein sequence: CASSGGTVRWGYGYTF. Full variable domain (remainder filled in from reference TRBV2 and TRBJ1-2): EPEVTQTPSHQVTQMGQEVILRCVPISNHLYFYWYRQILGQKVEFLVSFYNNEISEKSEIFDDQFSVERPDGSNFTLKIRSTKLEDSAMYFCASSGGTVRWGYGYTFGSGTRLTVV.

The V call is TRBV2, the J call TRBJ1-5; no clear D. CDR1 is SNHLY and CDR2 is FYNNEI in the germline V gene. Trimming took 5 bases from V and 5 from J, leaving 10 bases between them. The CDR3 length is 13 residues. CDR3 bases: TGTGCCAGCAGTTCTAGCCAGTATCAGCCCCAGCATTTT. Protein product: CASSSSQYQPQHF.

The V and J genes are TRBV5-6 and TRBJ1-2; a weak D match, TRBD1 (6 bases). The CDR3 is 12 amino acids. CDR1 is SGHDT, CDR2 YYEEEE, per germline. V dropped 3 bases and J dropped 9 bases, with 12 bases sitting between them. CDR3 sequence reads: CASSYSTGSYTF. CDR3 nucleotides: TGTGCCAGCAGCTACTCGACAGGAAGCTACACCTTC.

This rearrangement joins TRBV6-1 to TRBJ1-2; 10 bases agree with TRBD1. V lost 6 bases and J lost 6; bases outside the gene matches: 10. The CDR3 has 15 amino acids. Germline lookup yields CDR1 MNHNS and CDR2 SASEGT. Written as DNA, the CDR3 is TGTGCCAGCAGCCACAGGACAGGGGGTAGCGATGGCTACACCTTC. Protein sequence: CASSHRTGGSDGYTF.

The J gene is TRBJ2-7, the V gene TRBV28; D unclear. The CDR3 spans 12 residues. Trimming shortened V by 6 bases and J by 3 bases, and 9 bases separated the two germline ends. The germline gives CDR1 MDHEN, CDR2 SYDVKM. The CDR3 DNA is TGTGCCAGCAGGTCGAACAACTACGAGCAGTACTTC. Protein sequence: CASRSNNYEQYF.

The rearrangement uses TRBV5-1 and TRBJ2-5; tentative D call: TRBD1 (5 bases). Germline V CDR1 and CDR2: SGHRS, YFSETQ. The CDR3 has 14 residues. V was cut by 4 bases and J by 2 bases, with 12 bases left in between. CDR3 residues: CASSPDSDQETQYF. CDR3 nucleotide sequence: TGCGCCAGCAGCCCCGACAGTGATCAAGAGACCCAGTACTTC.

The chain carries TRBV7-8 and TRBJ1-5; D remains ambiguous. From germline, CDR1 is SGHVS and CDR2 FQNEAQ. V shed 5 bases and J shed 4 bases, with 6 bases lying between them. The CDR3 totals 12 residues. The CDR3 spells CASSLMNQPQHF. Here the CDR3 DNA reads TGTGCCAGCAGCCTGATGAATCAGCCCCAGCATTTT.

The rearrangement links TRBV19 to TRBJ1-5; the D is unclear. CDR1 LNHDA and CDR2 SQIVND come from the germline V gene (reference sequence). The CDR3 sequence is 15 residues long. V lost 8 bases and J 2 bases, leaving 16 bases between the germline ends. The CDR3 region has the DNA TGTGCCAGTGGCGGTACATGGTCGGGCAATCAGCCCCAGCATTTT. Protein: CASGGTWSGNQPQHF.

This clone was recorded only once. This chain uses TRBV7-2 with TRBJ1-3; D not resolved. V lost 5 bases, J lost 4 bases, and 12 bases lay in between. Germline CDR1 is SGHTA and CDR2 is FQGNSA. This CDR3 contains 14 residues. CDR3 DNA sequence: TGTGCCAGCAGCATCAATGCTCTCGGAAACACCATATATTTT. This codes for CASSINALGNTIYF.

This chain connects TRBV7-2 to TRBJ2-1, with D possibly TRBD2 on 5 matching bases. This CDR3 contains 14 residues. In germline, CDR1 is SGHTA, CDR2 FQGNSA. The V end lost 4 bases, the J end lost 9 bases, and 16 bases lay between the germline ends. CDR3 in amino acids: CASSSTSPEGEQFF. The CDR3 DNA reads TGTGCCAGCAGCTCCACTAGTCCTGAGGGTGAGCAGTTCTTC. The variable domain in full, with the rest retrieved from reference TRBV7-2 and TRBJ2-1, is GAGVSQSPSNKVTEKGKDVELRCDPISGHTALYWYRQSLGQGLEFLIYFQGNSAPDKSGLPSDRFSAERTGGSVSTLTIQRTQQEDSAVYLCASSSTSPEGEQFFGPGTRLTVL.